This T cell receptor (beta chain) comes out of a study of PD-1 blockade in classical Hodgkin lymphoma. Across the whole study: Nivolumab was administered to patients intravenously at 3 mg/kg every 2 weeks.

V gave up 3 bases and J gave up 0 bases, with 12 bases separating them. CDR3 length: 16 amino acids. Germline CDR1 LNHDA, CDR2 SQIVND (reference sequence). About this clone itself: Its antigen is unidentified.

The protocol was immunoSEQ multiplex PCR, while the TCRdb copy is restricted to in-frame clones and leaves out a portion. Of under 25,000 clones listed, around three quarters were seen once; the top ten hold roughly 40%. Noted time point: cycle 4 day 1 (C4D1), after less than 7 weeks of nivolumab. Relapse after autologous stem cell transplantation occurred in every patient, and brentuximab vedotin exposure varied. The study's findings and limits: Similar baseline diversity was found in complete responders and newly diagnosed patients. Patients who began taking nivolumab under 1 year after ASCT were left out. CD4+ TCR diversity climbed significantly by C4D1, unlike CD8+ TCR diversity.

This chain links TRBV19 with TRBJ1-5; D is ambiguous. This specimen was peripheral blood mononuclear cells (PBMCs), taken before the fourth cycle of nivolumab. The sequence came from a human donor with classical Hodgkin lymphoma. The chain's CDR3 is CASSISDTLSNQPQHF. CDR3 DNA sequence: TGTGCCAGTAGTATTAGCGACACCCTTAGCAATCAGCCCCAGCATTTT.